The 3 T cell receptor beta chains presented below share a single source sample, sequenced in a study of blood T cell repertoires in COVID-19. Measured with immunoSEQ multiplex PCR; TCRdb has only the in-frame clones, and not every one. The sample holds nearly 65,000 clones, around four fifths seen once. The sample comprised peripheral blood. Source of these receptors: a human donor in a cohort sampled during active COVID-19.

In its sample, this clone was seen once. The chain has TRBV5-6 and TRBJ1-4, with D unresolved. Per the germline V gene, CDR1 is SGHDT and CDR2 is YYEEEE. The ends were cut back, 2 bases at V and 8 bases at J, with 10 bases in the middle. The CDR3 is 13 amino acids. DNA for the CDR3: TGTGCCAGCAGCTTCCGGGGTGGGGAAAAACTGTTTTTT. Translating gives CASSFRGGEKLFF.

The V call is TRBV23-1, the J call TRBJ1-5; D remains ambiguous. TRBV23-1 has ORF status, its function being uncertain. CDR3 length: 17 amino acids. Trimming pared 4 bases from V and 7 bases from J, leaving 23 bases between. The CDR3 DNA follows: TGCGCCAGCAGTCGTCCCCAACCTGGCAGGATCGTCCAGCCCCAGCATTTT. It yields the protein CASSRPQPGRIVQPQHF.

This chain links TRBV5-4 with TRBJ1-3; D is unclear. The CDR3 totals 16 residues. CDR1 and CDR2 (germline): SGHNT, YYREEE (reference sequence). Trimming left V 4 bases short and J 0 bases short, with 14 bases between. CDR3 DNA: TGTGCCAGCAGCCCCGGCCCCCTAGCCTCTGGAAACACCATATATTTT. Protein: CASSPGPLASGNTIYF.